The clone carrying this TCR beta chain occurred many times. Its target is unknown. None of the patients had undergone any treatment ahead of thyroid surgery. This entry comes from a study of metastatic and nonmetastatic thyroid tumors. Study details: For malignant and benign thyroid patients, tumor or nodule tissue and blood were the sources whose repertoires were compared.

TCRdb re-analyzed the PCR reads through MiXCR. The data contain 20,000 to 25,000 clones, 20% of them singletons. CDR1 and CDR2 from the germline V gene are SGHTA and FQGTGA. The V gene lost 5 bases and the J gene lost 2 bases, with 13 bases spanning the gap. The CDR3 sequence is 15 residues long. Study-wide findings and caveats: It was reported that TCR beta diversity was significantly higher in malignant thyroid tumors than benign nodules, in blood and tumor.

V and J are TRBV7-3 and TRBJ2-1; possible D gene TRBD2, 6 bases. This TCR was recovered from a female donor with papillary thyroid cancer or a benign thyroid nodule (not recorded which). Some clones in this sample may be carry-over from other donors' samples. The specimen was adjacent normal tissue. CDR3 in amino acids: CASSPDRLAYNEQFF. In DNA form, the CDR3 reads TGTGCCAGCAGCCCGGATCGACTAGCCTACAATGAGCAGTTCTTC.